Here is one T cell receptor beta chain with its context. Per the original methods: Estimated nucleated cell counts came from reference gene primer amplification. Here immunoSEQ multiplex PCR was the method, and the copy in TCRdb shows in-frame clones only, minus some. V, J and clone size reflect that table, while D and trimming were determined from the DNA. The data show around 290,000 clones, 86% seen once. V lost 3 bases and J 0 bases, leaving 4 bases between the germline ends. Germline assignment: CDR1 SGDLS and CDR2 YYNGEE. The CDR3 sequence is 14 residues long. This specimen belongs to a study of blood T cell repertoires in COVID-19. As for the study in general: Acute and convalescent COVID-19 samples came from the United States, Italy and Spain. Sample material is recorded as cDNA or gDNA derived from T cells, B-cell-depleted T cells, or PBMCs.

Followed longitudinally, the Seattle patients had been enrolled during active infection. The sample was peripheral blood. The sequence was collected from a woman aged 65 to 85 with COVID-19, enrolled during active disease. J is TRBJ1-6 and V is TRBV9; no clear D gene. CDR3 nucleotide sequence: TGTGCCAGCAGCGGGAGCTCCTATAATTCACCCCTCCACTTT. Encoded protein: CASSGSSYNSPLHF.